This section outlines one TCR beta chain sequence together with its context. This specimen belongs to a study of technical replicates of blood from several donors. CDR3 size: 14 residues. V lost 3 bases, J lost 1 base, and 3 bases stayed unmatched. Germline CDR1 SGHRS, CDR2 YFSETQ. Sequencing was performed with immunoSEQ multiplex PCR; in TCRdb, only in-frame clones are kept and a portion is missing. The table has about 97,000 clones, 96% seen once. Sequenced input: T cells isolated from PBMCs. This chain links TRBV5-1 with TRBJ1-1; 7 bases are shared with TRBD1. The clonotype was recovered from a human donor in good health. The CDR3 sequence is CASSWDSSNTEAFF. The CDR3 DNA sequence: TGCGCCAGCAGCTGGGACAGTTCGAACACTGAAGCTTTCTTT.